The next 12 T cell receptor beta chains were all read from a single sample in a study of cytomegalovirus exposure and HLA in healthy donors. The PCR used 60 Vbeta and 13 Jbeta primers. The protocol was immunoSEQ multiplex PCR, while the TCRdb copy is restricted to in-frame clones and leaves out a portion. The sample has fewer than 200,000 clones, 75% to 90% seen once; the top ten hold about 1.1%. Sample: PBMCs. Receptors originate from a boy aged 2 to 10 in good health and CMV-seronegative.

The rearrangement uses TRBV7-6 and TRBJ1-1, with D possibly TRBD1 on 5 matching bases. The CDR3 spans 12 residues. V was shortened by 0 bases and J by 8 bases, with 7 bases between the two germline ends. Germline CDR1 is SGHVS and CDR2 is FNYEAQ. CDR3 region: CASSLAEGEAFF. DNA of the CDR3: TGTGCCAGCAGCTTAGCGGAGGGGGAAGCTTTCTTT.

The chain employs TRBV28 and TRBJ1-4, with D maybe TRBD1 (6 bases). The CDR3 runs to 14 residues. In germline, CDR1 is MDHEN, CDR2 SYDVKM. V was cut by 4 bases and J by 7 bases, with 13 bases left in between. The CDR3 reads CASSSRGRGEKLFF. The CDR3 DNA reads as TGTGCCAGCAGTTCCAGGGGTCGGGGTGAAAAACTGTTTTTT.

The chain has TRBV28 and TRBJ1-6, with 8 bases matching TRBD1. The germline V gene has CDR1 MDHEN and CDR2 SYDVKM. V lost 4 bases to trimming and J lost 11 bases; unmatched junction nucleotides: 10. This CDR3 is 15 amino acids long. This CDR3 reads CASSSIGQGVPPLHF. CDR3 sequence (DNA): TGTGCCAGCAGTTCTATTGGACAGGGAGTACCACCCCTCCACTTT.

This clone has just one count. The CDR3 here is CASSQSADRVLYEQYF. The CDR3 nucleotides read TGCGCCAGCAGTCAATCGGCGGACAGGGTTTTATACGAGCAGTACTTC. This sequence joins TRBV23-1 and TRBJ2-5; 8 bases match TRBD1. With the DNA end fitting TRBJ2-7 better, the J assignment may be wrong. TRBV23-1 is given ORF status, its function remaining uncertain. CDR3 length equals 16 residues.

The V gene is TRBV27, the J gene TRBJ2-1; tentative D call: TRBD2 (6 bases). The CDR3 length is 11 residues. Germline loops: CDR1 MNHEY, CDR2 SMNVEV (reference sequence). With 9 bases removed from V and 7 bases from J, the gap between germline ends came to 10 bases. The CDR3: CASSRGNEQFF. The CDR3 nucleotides read TGTGCCAGTTCCCGGGGGAATGAGCAGTTCTTC.

The chain links TRBV7-2 to TRBJ1-2, with 9 bases that match TRBD1. Trimming at V came to 5 bases and at J to 7 bases, leaving 17 bases not matched to a gene. The CDR3 covers 17 residues. Per the germline V gene, CDR1 is SGHTA and CDR2 is FQGNSA. This CDR3 reads CASSKGPGQGERPGYTF. CDR3 nucleotide sequence: TGTGCCAGCAGCAAAGGTCCGGGACAGGGCGAGCGGCCTGGCTACACCTTC.

V gene TRBV5-4 combines with J gene TRBJ1-2; 7 bases fit TRBD1. V lost 4 bases to trimming and J lost 8 bases; unmatched junction nucleotides: 11. Looked up from germline, CDR1 is SGHNT and CDR2 is YYREEE (reference sequence). CDR3 size: 14 residues. The DNA for the CDR3 is TGTGCCAGCAGCCTTACGACGGACAGGCGGGGCTACACCTTC. Protein product: CASSLTTDRRGYTF.

V is TRBV2 and J is TRBJ2-7; maybe TRBD1 (5 bases). Germline-derived CDR1 and CDR2 are SNHLY and FYNNEI. V was trimmed by 2 bases and J by 5 bases, leaving 10 bases between them. The CDR3 contains 13 residues. The CDR3 sequence: CASSERVGDEQYF. As DNA, the CDR3 is TGTGCCAGCAGTGAAAGAGTAGGGGACGAGCAGTACTTC.

The J gene is TRBJ2-7, the V gene TRBV5-1; D is perhaps TRBD1 (5 bases). The CDR3 runs 11 residues. Germline assignment: CDR1 SGHRS and CDR2 YFSETQ. V gave up 0 bases and J gave up 7 bases, with 5 bases separating them. CDR3 DNA: TGCGCCAGCAGCTTGGAGGGGGAGCAGTACTTC. Its translation is CASSLEGEQYF.

The V gene is TRBV13, the J gene TRBJ1-2, with 7 bases fitting TRBD1. With V trimmed by 2 bases and J by 2 bases, 5 bases remained unmatched. Germline CDR1 and CDR2: PRHDT and FYEKMQ (reference sequence). CDR3 length equals 15 residues. Written as DNA, the CDR3 is TGTGCCAGCAGCTTACTGGGGGACAGAAACTATGGCTACACCTTC. The encoded protein is CASSLLGDRNYGYTF.

The sample holds one count of this clone. This sequence joins TRBV28 and TRBJ1-1, with D maybe TRBD1 (5 bases). Germline lookup yields CDR1 MDHEN and CDR2 SYDVKM. This CDR3 has 14 residues. Trimming pared 8 bases from V and 4 bases from J, leaving 17 bases between. The CDR3 DNA sequence: TGTGCCAGCGGAGTCAGGGCTCGTCCCACTGAAGCTTTCTTT. Its translation: CASGVRARPTEAFF.

The chain couples TRBV4-1 to TRBJ1-2; D gene uncertain. CDR3 length equals 13 residues. V was clipped by 2 bases and J by 8 bases, with 12 bases between them. Per the germline V gene, CDR1 is MGHRA and CDR2 is YSYEKL. CDR3 DNA: TGCGCCAGCAGCCAAAACAGTCCTGGGGGCTACACCTTC. Encoded protein: CASSQNSPGGYTF.